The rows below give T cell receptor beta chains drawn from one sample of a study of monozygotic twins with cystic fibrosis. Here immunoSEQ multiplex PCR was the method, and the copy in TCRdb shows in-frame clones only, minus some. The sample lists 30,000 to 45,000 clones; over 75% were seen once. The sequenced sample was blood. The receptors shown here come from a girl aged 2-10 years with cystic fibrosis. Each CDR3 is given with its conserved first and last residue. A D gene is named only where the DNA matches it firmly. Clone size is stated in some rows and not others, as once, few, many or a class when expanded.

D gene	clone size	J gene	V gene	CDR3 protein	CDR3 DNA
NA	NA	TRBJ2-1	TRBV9	CASSTSYNEQFF	TGTGCCAGCAGCACGTCCTACAATGAGCAGTTCTTC
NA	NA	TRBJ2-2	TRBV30	CAWSLWQGYTGELFF	TGTGCCTGGAGCCTCTGGCAGGGGTACACCGGGGAGCTGTTTTTT
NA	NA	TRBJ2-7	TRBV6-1	CASLVSPMQAYEQYF	TGTGCCAGCCTTGTCTCACCCATGCAAGCCTACGAGCAGTACTTC
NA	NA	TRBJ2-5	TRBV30	CAWSGGLRRETQYF	TGTGCCTGGAGTGGAGGGTTAAGGCGAGAGACCCAGTACTTC
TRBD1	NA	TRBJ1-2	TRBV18	CASFREGANNPGYGYTF	TGTGCCAGCTTTCGTGAGGGGGCGAATAACCCAGGCTATGGCTACACCTTC
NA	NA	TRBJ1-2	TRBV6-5	CASSTRTAGYTF	TGTGCCAGCAGTACCCGGACTGCTGGCTACACCTTC
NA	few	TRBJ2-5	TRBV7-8	CASSLIQETQYF	TGTGCCAGCAGCTTAATCCAAGAGACCCAGTACTTC
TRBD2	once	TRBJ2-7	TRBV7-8	CASSLLAGSSYEQYF	TGTGCCAGCAGCTTACTAGCGGGGAGCTCCTACGAGCAGTACTTC
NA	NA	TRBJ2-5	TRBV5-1	CASSLTAQETQYF	TGCGCCAGCAGCTTGACAGCTCAAGAGACCCAGTACTTC
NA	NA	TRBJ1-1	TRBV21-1	CASSHPPSSKNTEAFF	TGTGCCAGCAGCCACCCCCCGAGCAGCAAGAACACTGAAGCTTTCTTT
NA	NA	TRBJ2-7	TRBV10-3	CAISVGRSGIRNEQYF	TGTGCCATCAGCGTAGGGCGATCAGGGATCCGGAACGAGCAGTACTTC
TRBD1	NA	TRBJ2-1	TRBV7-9	CASSLTGVGEQFF	TGTGCCAGCAGCTTAACAGGGGTTGGTGAGCAGTTCTTC
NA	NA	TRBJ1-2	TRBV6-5	CASSSRAPVNYGYTF	TGTGCCAGCAGTTCCCGGGCCCCGGTTAACTATGGCTACACCTTC
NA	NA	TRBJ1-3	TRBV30	CAWDIPRGGLSGNTIYF	TGTGCCTGGGATATCCCCCGCGGGGGTCTCTCTGGAAACACCATATATTTT
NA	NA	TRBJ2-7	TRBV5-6	CASSLGGTAGWYEQYF	TGTGCCAGCAGCTTGGGCGGGACCGCGGGGTGGTACGAGCAGTACTTC
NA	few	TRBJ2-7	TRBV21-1	CASSDYEQYF	TGTGCCAGCAGCGACTACGAGCAGTACTTC
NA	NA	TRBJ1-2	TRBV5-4	CASSLAGSGRGYTF	TGTGCCAGCAGCTTGGCAGGGAGTGGGCGAGGCTACACCTTC
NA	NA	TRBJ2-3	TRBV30	CAWSAAGYGTDTQYF	TGTGCCTGGAGTGCGGCGGGATATGGCACAGATACGCAGTATTTT
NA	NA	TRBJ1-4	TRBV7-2	CASTFVGGSYLFF	TGTGCCAGCACCTTTGTAGGGGGATCATATCTGTTTTTT
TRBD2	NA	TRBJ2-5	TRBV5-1	CASSFTAGTETQYF	TGCGCCAGCAGCTTCACAGCGGGGACAGAGACCCAGTACTTC
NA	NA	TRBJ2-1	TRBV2	CASSEALKGDEQFF	TGTGCCAGCAGTGAAGCCCTAAAGGGCGATGAGCAGTTCTTC
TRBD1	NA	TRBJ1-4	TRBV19	CASSPIRQGTNEKLFF	TGTGCCAGTAGCCCAATCCGACAGGGGACTAATGAAAAACTGTTTTTT
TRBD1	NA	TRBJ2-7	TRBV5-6	CASSPRGFDRVNEQYF	TGTGCCAGCAGCCCGAGGGGGTTCGACAGGGTAAACGAGCAGTACTTC
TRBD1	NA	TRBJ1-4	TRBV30	CAWNRQGDEKLFF	TGTGCCTGGAACAGACAGGGGGATGAAAAACTGTTTTTT
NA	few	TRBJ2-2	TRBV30	CAWRIQVANTGELFF	TGTGCCTGGAGGATACAAGTAGCGAACACCGGGGAGCTGTTTTTT
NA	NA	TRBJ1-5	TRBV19	CASSIRDSNQPQHF	TGTGCCAGTAGTATCCGGGACAGCAATCAGCCCCAGCATTTT
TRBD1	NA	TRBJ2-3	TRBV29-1	CSVLDRGTDTQYF	TGCAGCGTCCTGGACAGGGGCACAGATACGCAGTATTTT
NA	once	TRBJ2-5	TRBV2	CASSDAPMETQYF	TGTGCCAGCAGTGACGCCCCAATGGAGACCCAGTACTTC
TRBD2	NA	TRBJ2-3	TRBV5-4	CASSPKRGTSTDTQYF	TGTGCCAGCAGCCCCAAGCGGGGTACTAGCACAGATACGCAGTATTTT
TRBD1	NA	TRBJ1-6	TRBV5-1	CASSLAGQPNNSPLHF	TGCGCCAGCAGCTTGGCGGGACAGCCAAATAATTCACCCCTCCACTTT
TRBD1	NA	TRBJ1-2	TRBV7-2	CASSLGAGQGARVGGYTF	TGTGCCAGCAGCTTAGGGGCAGGACAGGGGGCGCGTGTGGGTGGCTACACCTTC
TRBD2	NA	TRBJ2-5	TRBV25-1	CASSEGGDPIQETQYF	TGTGCCAGCAGTGAGGGAGGGGACCCTATTCAAGAGACCCAGTACTTC
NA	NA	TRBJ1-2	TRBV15	CATSRESDYGYTF	TGTGCCACCAGCAGAGAGTCAGATTATGGCTACACCTTC
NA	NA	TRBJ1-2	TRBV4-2	CASSLRGEYGYTF	TGTGCCAGCAGTCTCAGGGGAGAGTATGGCTACACCTTC
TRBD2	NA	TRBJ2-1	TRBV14	CASSPGLAGGRYEQFF	TGTGCCAGCAGCCCCGGACTAGCGGGGGGGCGGTATGAGCAGTTCTTC
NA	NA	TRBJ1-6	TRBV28	CASSSASGYSPLHF	TGTGCCAGCAGTAGTGCGTCAGGGTATTCACCCCTCCACTTT
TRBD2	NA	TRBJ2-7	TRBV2	CASMYGLAASYEQYF	TGTGCCAGCATGTACGGACTAGCGGCTTCCTACGAGCAGTACTTC
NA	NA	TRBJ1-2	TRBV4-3	CASSQDYPGGADGYTF	TGCGCCAGCAGCCAAGATTACCCTGGGGGCGCGGATGGCTACACCTTC
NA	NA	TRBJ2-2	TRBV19	CASSPTGLGELFF	TGTGCCAGTAGTCCAACAGGGCTCGGGGAGCTGTTTTTT
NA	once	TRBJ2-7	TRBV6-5	CATIAPASYEQYF	TGTGCCACCATAGCGCCGGCCTCCTACGAGCAGTACTTC
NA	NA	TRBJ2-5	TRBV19	CASSTRQRETQYF	TGTGCCAGTAGTACCCGACAAAGAGAGACCCAGTACTTC
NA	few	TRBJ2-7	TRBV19	CATSRGTEPYEQYF	TGTGCCACCTCCCGGGGGACGGAACCCTACGAGCAGTACTTC
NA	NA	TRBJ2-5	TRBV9	CASSGLRDAGGQETQYF	TGTGCCAGCAGCGGCCTCCGGGACGCCGGAGGTCAAGAGACCCAGTACTTC
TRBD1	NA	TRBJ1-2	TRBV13	CAVRTGPGGYTF	TGTGCCGTCCGGACAGGGCCGGGAGGCTACACCTTC
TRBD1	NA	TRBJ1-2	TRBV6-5	CASIPDRGGNYGYTF	TGTGCCAGCATTCCGGACAGGGGAGGTAACTATGGCTACACCTTC
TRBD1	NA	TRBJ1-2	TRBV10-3	CAINPRQGQGYTF	TGTGCCATCAATCCCCGACAGGGACAAGGCTACACCTTC
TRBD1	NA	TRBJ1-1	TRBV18	CASSPEAGGNTEAFF	TGTGCCAGCTCACCGGAGGCAGGGGGGAACACTGAAGCTTTCTTT
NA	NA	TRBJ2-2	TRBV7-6	CASTLVRTDTGELFF	TGTGCCAGCACCTTGGTCCGGACGGACACCGGGGAGCTGTTTTTT
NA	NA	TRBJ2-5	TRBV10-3	CAISESRGGKETQYF	TGTGCCATCAGTGAGTCGAGGGGGGGCAAAGAGACCCAGTACTTC
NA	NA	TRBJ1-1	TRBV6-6	CASSRPQGMRDTEAFF	TGTGCCAGCAGTAGGCCACAGGGTATGCGGGACACTGAAGCTTTCTTT
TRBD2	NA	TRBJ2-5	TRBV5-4	CASSAGGGPQETQYF	TGTGCCAGCAGCGCCGGGGGAGGGCCCCAAGAGACCCAGTACTTC
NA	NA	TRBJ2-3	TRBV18	CASKPGSTDTQYF	TGTGCCAGCAAACCCGGTAGCACAGATACGCAGTATTTT